Listed below are T cell receptor beta chains from one sample, sequenced in a study of T cell responses to AZD1222 COVID-19 vaccine. Clones were read by immunoSEQ multiplex PCR, and TCRdb kept only the in-frame ones, dropping some. The table has around 130,000 clones, 88% seen once; the top ten hold under 9.5%. The sequencing here drew on peripheral blood, taken on day 0 of AZD1222 vaccination. All receptors come from an adult in good health. Each CDR3 is given with its conserved first and last residue. D genes are given only for firm matches. Expanded clones get a size class; other rows say once, few or many, or leave the size out.

J	D	size	V	DNA	CDR3
TRBJ1-4	.	.	TRBV4-2	TGTGCCAGCAGCCGGGTCGTGGAGGCGGAAAAACTGTTTTTT	CASSRVVEAEKLFF
TRBJ2-5	TRBD1	.	TRBV27	TGTGCCAGCAGACCCGCAGGGGGCGGAGAGACCCAGTACTTC	CASRPAGGGETQYF
TRBJ2-1	TRBD2	.	TRBV30	TGTGCCTGGAGTCGTCGGGTAGCGGGAGGAGGAGTCCATGAGCAGTTCTTC	CAWSRRVAGGGVHEQFF
TRBJ1-5	.	.	TRBV4-1	TGCGCCAGCAGCCAAGATTTGCGGAGCAATCAGCCCCAGCATTTT	CASSQDLRSNQPQHF
TRBJ1-5	TRBD1	.	TRBV6-2/TRBV6-3	TGTGCCAGCAGCTGGACAGGGGACAATCAGCCCCAGCATTTT	CASSWTGDNQPQHF
TRBJ2-1	.	.	TRBV10-1	TGCGCCAGCAGTGACCCAAGGGACAAGACGCAGTTCTTC	CASSDPRDKTQFF
TRBJ1-6	.	.	TRBV18	TGTGCCAGCTCAGCAAATAATTCACCCCTCCACTTT	CASSANNSPLHF
TRBJ1-2	.	.	TRBV29-1	TGCAGCGTTGGAGGGGTGGATGGCTACACCTTC	CSVGGVDGYTF
TRBJ1-4	.	.	TRBV19	TGTGCCAGTAGTATGGGGAGGGCCACGAGCAATGAAAAACTGTTTTTT	CASSMGRATSNEKLFF
TRBJ2-4	.	.	TRBV2	TGTGCCAGCAGTGAACTGTCAGTTGGCAAAAACATTCAGTACTTC	CASSELSVGKNIQYF
TRBJ2-1	TRBD2	.	TRBV3-1/TRBV3-2	TGTGCCAGCAGTCGGACTAGCGGGAGGGCCAGTGGAGAGAATGAGCAGTTCTTC	CASSRTSGRASGENEQFF
TRBJ1-1	.	.	TRBV18	TGTGCCAGCTCTACGGGAGGGTTTGCAAACACTGAAGCTTTCTTT	CASSTGGFANTEAFF
TRBJ1-5	.	.	TRBV6-6	TGTGCCAGCAGTCTCCTGGATAATCAGCCCCAGCATTTT	CASSLLDNQPQHF
TRBJ2-3	.	.	TRBV14	TGTGCCAGCAACCGCAGAGGAGGGGGCACAGATACGCAGTATTTT	CASNRRGGGTDTQYF
TRBJ2-1	TRBD2	.	TRBV19	TGTGCCAGCGGGCGGCCTGGGAGGGATGAGCAGTTCTTC	CASGRPGRDEQFF
TRBJ2-7	.	.	TRBV9	TGTGCCAGCAGCGTAGCGGCAGAGCTAACCTACGAGCAGTACTTC	CASSVAAELTYEQYF
TRBJ2-1	.	.	TRBV7-2	TGTGCCAGCAGCTTAGCTGTAGCTGGTGAGCAGTTCTTC	CASSLAVAGEQFF
TRBJ2-5	.	.	TRBV19	TGTGCCAGTAGTCGAAGGGACAGACCAGAGTGGGGACTAGTTTTCGGAGAGACCCAGTACTTC	CASSRRDRPEWGLVFGETQYF
TRBJ2-7	TRBD1	.	TRBV19	TGTGCCAGTAGTATCAACAGGGGCTACGAGCAGTACTTC	CASSINRGYEQYF
TRBJ1-1	.	once	TRBV6-5	TGTGCCAGCAGTTACGGGAGCCGAGGAAACACTGAAGCTTTCTTT	CASSYGSRGNTEAFF
TRBJ2-1	.	few	TRBV9	TGTGCCAGCAGCGTAGCTCAAGGGACTTTGTACAATGAGCAGTTCTTC	CASSVAQGTLYNEQFF
TRBJ1-2	TRBD1	.	TRBV5-1	TGCGCCAGCAGCTCGCGGACAGGGGGCGACTATGGCTACACCTTC	CASSSRTGGDYGYTF
TRBJ1-1	TRBD1	few	TRBV2	TGTGCCAGCAGTGAAGCTCAAGTCAGGAGGGGGCCTGAAGCTTTCTTT	CASSEAQVRRGPEAFF
TRBJ1-1	.	.	TRBV7-9	TGTGCCAGCAGCTTAATTGGCGCTGAAGCTTTCTTT	CASSLIGAEAFF
TRBJ1-5	.	.	TRBV12-3/TRBV12-4	TGTGCCAGCAGTTTAGATTATCAGCCCCAGCATTTT	CASSLDYQPQHF
TRBJ1-2	.	.	TRBV7-9	TGTGCCAGCAGCTTAGGGGTAGGCTATGGCTACACCTTC	CASSLGVGYGYTF
TRBJ1-1	.	.	TRBV27	TGTGCCAGCAGCCTTACAGGGAACACTGAAGCTTTCTTT	CASSLTGNTEAFF
TRBJ2-2	.	.	TRBV13	TGTGCCAGCAGTCGCCTCGGGAGCACCGGGGAGCTGTTTTTT	CASSRLGSTGELFF